This TCR beta chain was identified in a study of response to subunit inactivated influenza vaccine. TCRdb independently ran MiXCR on the RT-PCR reads; one entry per CDR3 protein. The data hold 300,000 to 350,000 distinct CDR3 sequences, with 20% to 25% observed a single time. General study findings and limits: Authors suggested each seasonal flu vaccination may recruit only limited numbers of new T cells.

Germline loops: CDR1 SGHRS, CDR2 YFSETQ. V lost 0 bases and J lost 3, with 9 bases in between. This CDR3 is built from 15 residues. Only a few counts were recorded for this clonotype. Its antigen is unknown. This clonotype originated in a man between 50 and 69 years old who received an inactivated influenza vaccine. Here the sequenced sample was PBMCs from blood, taken approximately 22 months after vaccination. The chain recombines TRBV5-1 with TRBJ2-2; no clear D. Here the CDR3 reads CASSLDTPDTGELFF. The CDR3 DNA is TGCGCCAGCAGCTTGGACACGCCCGACACCGGGGAGCTGTTTTTT.